The sequence of this T cell receptor (beta chain) was determined in a study of human T cells and chemical hapten exposure. Overall study context: Epicutaneous patch tests delivered 0.01% DPC to the upper back, with evaluation at 6 days. Across samples, TCR yields varied, mostly owing to small differences in pooled library volumes.

MiXCR, run by TCRdb on the RACE reads, gives a single entry per CDR3 protein. The repertoire includes a few hundred thousand distinct CDR3 sequences, approximately 5% of them detected once, and about 8.2% sits in the top ten. This clonotype was detected a few times. Its antigen is unknown. Regarding time point: pre-sensitization, week 0. The treatment denotes: therapeutic diphenylcyclopropenone sensitization with weekly scalp DPC. The study's findings and limits: The formation of large CDR3 similarity clusters by expanded TCRs significantly exceeded that of controls. TCRs at a frequency above 1 in 1000 stayed unchanged with DPC sensitization.

V gave up 5 bases and J gave up 11 bases, with 18 bases separating them. The germline CDR1 and CDR2 sequences are MDHEN and SYDVKM. CDR3 size: 13 residues. This specimen consisted of whole blood, obtained in connection with sensitization to the hapten diphenylcyclopropenone (DPC). The sequence was collected from a woman aged 18 to 35 with alopecia areata. Some clones in this sample may be carry-over from other donors' samples. V usage is TRBV28 and J usage is TRBJ1-1; the D is unclear. The CDR3 reads CASSPGMPLGAFF. CDR3 bases: TGTGCCAGCAGTCCCGGGATGCCTTTGGGGGCTTTCTTT.